Reported below is one TCR beta chain. This sample was taken from a study of blood T cell repertoires in COVID-19. TCRdb's copy holds only in-frame clones and misses some; the assay was immunoSEQ multiplex PCR. Of 350,000 to 450,000 clones listed, 75% to 90% are singletons. Sequencing input: peripheral blood. This TCR was recovered from a woman aged 40 to 50 with COVID-19, enrolled during active disease.

The CDR3 reads CSARMEFGGDDEQYF. The CDR3 DNA follows: TGCAGCGCCCGAATGGAGTTTGGGGGGGACGACGAGCAGTACTTC. This sequence joins TRBV29-1 and TRBJ2-7; TRBD2 aligns across 7 bases. This CDR3 is built from 15 residues. The V gene end was trimmed by 7 bases and the J gene end by 5 bases; junction bases not matched to a gene: 17. Looked up from germline, CDR1 is SQVTM and CDR2 is ANQGSEA.